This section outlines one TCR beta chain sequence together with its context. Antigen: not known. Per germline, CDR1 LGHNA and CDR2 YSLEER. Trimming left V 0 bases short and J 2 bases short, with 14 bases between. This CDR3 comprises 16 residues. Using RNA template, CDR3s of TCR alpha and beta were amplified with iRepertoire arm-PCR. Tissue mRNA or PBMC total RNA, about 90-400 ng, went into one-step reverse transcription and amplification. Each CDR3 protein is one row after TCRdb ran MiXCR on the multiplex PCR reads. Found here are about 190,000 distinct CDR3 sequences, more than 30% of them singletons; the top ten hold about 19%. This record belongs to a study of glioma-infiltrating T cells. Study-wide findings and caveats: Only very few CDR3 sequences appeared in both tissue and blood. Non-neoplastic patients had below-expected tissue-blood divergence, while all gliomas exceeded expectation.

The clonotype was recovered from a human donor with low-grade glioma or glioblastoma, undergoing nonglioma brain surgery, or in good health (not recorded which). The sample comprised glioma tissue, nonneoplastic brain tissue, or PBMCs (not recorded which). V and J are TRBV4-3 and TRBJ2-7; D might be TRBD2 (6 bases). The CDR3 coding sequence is TGCGCCAGCAGCCAAGATTATGGGGGGAACACCTACGAGCAGTACTTC. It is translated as CASSQDYGGNTYEQYF.